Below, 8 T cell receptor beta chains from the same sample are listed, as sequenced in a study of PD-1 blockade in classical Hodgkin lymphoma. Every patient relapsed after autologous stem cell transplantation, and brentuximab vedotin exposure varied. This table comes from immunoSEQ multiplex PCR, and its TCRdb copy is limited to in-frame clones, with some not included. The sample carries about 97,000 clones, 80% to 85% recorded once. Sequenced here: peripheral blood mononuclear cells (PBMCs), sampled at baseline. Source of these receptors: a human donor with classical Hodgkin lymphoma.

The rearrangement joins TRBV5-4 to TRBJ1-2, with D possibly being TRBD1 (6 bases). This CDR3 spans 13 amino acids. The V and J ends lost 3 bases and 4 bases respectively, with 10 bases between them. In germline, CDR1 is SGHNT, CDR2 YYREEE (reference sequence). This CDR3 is CASSYRDSYGYTF. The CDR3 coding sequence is TGTGCCAGCAGCTACAGGGATAGCTATGGCTACACCTTC.

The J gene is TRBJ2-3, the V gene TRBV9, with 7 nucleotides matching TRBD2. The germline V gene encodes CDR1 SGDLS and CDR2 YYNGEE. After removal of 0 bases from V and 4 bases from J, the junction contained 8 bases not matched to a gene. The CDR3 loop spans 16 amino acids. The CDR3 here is CASSVATAGVADTQYF. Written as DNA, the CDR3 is TGTGCCAGCAGCGTAGCTACGGCGGGAGTGGCAGATACGCAGTATTTT.

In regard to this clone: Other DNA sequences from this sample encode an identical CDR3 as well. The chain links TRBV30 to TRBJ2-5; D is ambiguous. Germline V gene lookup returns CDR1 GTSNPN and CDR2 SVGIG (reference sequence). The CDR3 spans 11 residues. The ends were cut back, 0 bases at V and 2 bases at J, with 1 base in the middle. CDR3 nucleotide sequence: TGTGCCTGGAGTGTGCAAGAGACCCAGTACTTC. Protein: CAWSVQETQYF.

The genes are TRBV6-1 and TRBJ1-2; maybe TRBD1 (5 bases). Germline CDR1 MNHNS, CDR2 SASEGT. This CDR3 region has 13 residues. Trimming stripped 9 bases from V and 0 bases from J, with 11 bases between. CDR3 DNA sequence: TGTGCCAGTGAACCAGGGACTAACTATGGCTACACCTTC. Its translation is CASEPGTNYGYTF.

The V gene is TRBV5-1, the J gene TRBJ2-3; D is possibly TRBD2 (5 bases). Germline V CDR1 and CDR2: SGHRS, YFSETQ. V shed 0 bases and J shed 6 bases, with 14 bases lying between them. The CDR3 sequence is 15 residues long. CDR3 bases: TGCGCCAGCAGCTTGGCTGGCACCCGAGGGGATACGCAGTATTTT. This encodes CASSLAGTRGDTQYF.

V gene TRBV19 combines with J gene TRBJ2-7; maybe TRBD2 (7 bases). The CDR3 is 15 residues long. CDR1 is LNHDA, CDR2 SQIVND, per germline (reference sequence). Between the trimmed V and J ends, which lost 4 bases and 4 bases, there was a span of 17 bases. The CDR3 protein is CASSTHEAGAYEQYF. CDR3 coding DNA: TGTGCCAGTAGTACCCACGAGGCGGGGGCGTACGAGCAGTACTTC.

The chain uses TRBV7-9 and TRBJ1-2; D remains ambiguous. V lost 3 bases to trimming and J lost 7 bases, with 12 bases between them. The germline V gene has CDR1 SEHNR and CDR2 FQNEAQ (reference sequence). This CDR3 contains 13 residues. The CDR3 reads CASSFQGSVGYTF. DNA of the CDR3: TGTGCCAGCAGCTTCCAAGGGAGCGTTGGCTACACCTTC.

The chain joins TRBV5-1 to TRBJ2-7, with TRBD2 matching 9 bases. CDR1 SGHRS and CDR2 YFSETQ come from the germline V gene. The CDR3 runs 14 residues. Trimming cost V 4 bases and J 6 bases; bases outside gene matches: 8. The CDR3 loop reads CASSMVAGAGEQYF. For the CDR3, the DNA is TGCGCCAGCAGCATGGTAGCGGGAGCGGGCGAGCAGTACTTC.